This T cell receptor beta chain emerged from a study of cytomegalovirus exposure and HLA in healthy donors. Study-level findings and limits: Later analysis demonstrated an association between a missense DCLRE1C variant and TCR beta V- and J-gene trimming.

The PCR employed 60 Vbeta primers together with 13 Jbeta primers. Produced via immunoSEQ multiplex PCR; TCRdb's table is partial and in-frame only. The sample contains 150,000 to 200,000 clones, about 80% of which appear only once. Trimming shortened V by 1 base and J by 5 bases, and 11 bases separated the two germline ends. Germline CDR1 MNHNS, CDR2 SASEGT. This CDR3 region has 14 residues. With respect to this clone: Its antigen is currently unknown.

The clonotype was recovered from a woman between 18 and 29 years old in good health and CMV-seropositive. V is TRBV6-1 and J is TRBJ2-5; the D is unclear. Sequencing was carried out using PBMCs. DNA of the CDR3: TGTGCCAGCAGTGAAGGGTCTAGTTCCGAGACCCAGTACTTC. Translation gives CASSEGSSSETQYF.